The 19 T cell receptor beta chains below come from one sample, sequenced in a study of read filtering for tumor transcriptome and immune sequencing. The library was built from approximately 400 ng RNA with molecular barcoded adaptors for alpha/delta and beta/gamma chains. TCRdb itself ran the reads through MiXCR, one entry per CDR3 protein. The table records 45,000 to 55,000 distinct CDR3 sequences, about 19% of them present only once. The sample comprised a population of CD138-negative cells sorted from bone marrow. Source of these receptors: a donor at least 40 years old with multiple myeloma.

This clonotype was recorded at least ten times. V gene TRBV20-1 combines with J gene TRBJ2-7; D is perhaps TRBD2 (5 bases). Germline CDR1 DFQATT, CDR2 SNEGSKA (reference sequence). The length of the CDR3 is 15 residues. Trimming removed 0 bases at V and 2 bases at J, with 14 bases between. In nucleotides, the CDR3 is TGCAGTGCTAGAGATGGGCCAGGACTGACCTACGAGCAGTACTTC. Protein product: CSARDGPGLTYEQYF.

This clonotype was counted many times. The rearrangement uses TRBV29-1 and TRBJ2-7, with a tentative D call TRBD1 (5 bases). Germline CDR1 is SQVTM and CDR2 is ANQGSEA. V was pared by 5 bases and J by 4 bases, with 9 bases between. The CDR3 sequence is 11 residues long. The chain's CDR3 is CSVLQEYEQYF. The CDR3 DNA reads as TGCAGCGTTCTACAGGAGTACGAGCAGTACTTC.

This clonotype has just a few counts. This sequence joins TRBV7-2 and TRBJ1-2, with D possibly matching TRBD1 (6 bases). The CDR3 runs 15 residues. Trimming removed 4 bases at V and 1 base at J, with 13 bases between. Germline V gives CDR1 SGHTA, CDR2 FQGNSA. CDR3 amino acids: CASSSQGRNNYGYTF. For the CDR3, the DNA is TGTGCCAGCAGCTCACAGGGACGGAATAACTATGGCTACACCTTC.

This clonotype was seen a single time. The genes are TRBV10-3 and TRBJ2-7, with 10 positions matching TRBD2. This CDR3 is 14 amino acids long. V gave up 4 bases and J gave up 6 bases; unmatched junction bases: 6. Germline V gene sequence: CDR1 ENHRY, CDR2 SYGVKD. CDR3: CAISVIAGGIEQYF. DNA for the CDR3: TGTGCCATCAGTGTGATAGCGGGAGGCATCGAGCAGTACTTC.

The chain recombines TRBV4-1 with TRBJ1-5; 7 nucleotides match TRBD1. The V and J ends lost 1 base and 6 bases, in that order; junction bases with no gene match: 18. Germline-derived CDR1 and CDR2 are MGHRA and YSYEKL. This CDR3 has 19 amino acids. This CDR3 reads CASSQALTPEPDRFQPQHF. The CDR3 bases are TGCGCCAGCAGCCAAGCCTTAACCCCGGAGCCGGACAGGTTTCAGCCCCAGCATTTT.

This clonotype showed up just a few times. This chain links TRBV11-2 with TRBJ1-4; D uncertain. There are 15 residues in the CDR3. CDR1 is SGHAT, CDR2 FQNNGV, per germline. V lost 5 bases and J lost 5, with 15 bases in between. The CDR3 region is CASSTSGGYNEKLFF. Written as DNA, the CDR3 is TGTGCCAGCAGCACCTCGGGCGGCTACAATGAAAAACTGTTTTTT.

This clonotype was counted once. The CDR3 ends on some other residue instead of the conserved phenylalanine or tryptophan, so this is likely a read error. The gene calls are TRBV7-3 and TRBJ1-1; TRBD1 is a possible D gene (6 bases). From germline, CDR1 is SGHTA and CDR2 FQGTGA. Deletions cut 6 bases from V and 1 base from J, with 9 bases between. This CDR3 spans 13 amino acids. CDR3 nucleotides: TGTGCCAGCAGTCGACAGGAGAACACTGAAGCTTTCATT. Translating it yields CASSRQENTEAFI.

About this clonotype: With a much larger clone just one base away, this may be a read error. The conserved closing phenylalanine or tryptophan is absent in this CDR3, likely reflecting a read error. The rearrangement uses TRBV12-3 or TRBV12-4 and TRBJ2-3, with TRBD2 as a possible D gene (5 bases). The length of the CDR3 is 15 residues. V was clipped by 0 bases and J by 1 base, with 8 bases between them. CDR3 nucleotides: TGTGCCAGCAGTTTAGCGGGTAGCGGCACAGATACGCAGTATTCT. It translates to CASSLAGSGTDTQYS.

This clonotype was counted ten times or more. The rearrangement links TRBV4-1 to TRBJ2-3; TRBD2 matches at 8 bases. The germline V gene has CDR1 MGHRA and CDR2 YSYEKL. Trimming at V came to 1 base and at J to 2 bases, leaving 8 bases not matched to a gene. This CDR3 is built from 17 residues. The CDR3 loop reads CASSQARRAGVTDTQYF. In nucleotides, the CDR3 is TGCGCCAGCAGCCAAGCCCGTCGAGCGGGAGTCACAGATACGCAGTATTTT.

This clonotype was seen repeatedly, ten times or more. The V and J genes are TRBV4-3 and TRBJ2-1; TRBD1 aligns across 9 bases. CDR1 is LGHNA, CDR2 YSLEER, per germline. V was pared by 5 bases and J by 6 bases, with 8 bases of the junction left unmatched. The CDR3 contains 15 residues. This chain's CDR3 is CASSSDRGFSNEQFF. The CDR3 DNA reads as TGCGCCAGCAGCTCGGACAGGGGTTTCTCCAATGAGCAGTTCTTC.

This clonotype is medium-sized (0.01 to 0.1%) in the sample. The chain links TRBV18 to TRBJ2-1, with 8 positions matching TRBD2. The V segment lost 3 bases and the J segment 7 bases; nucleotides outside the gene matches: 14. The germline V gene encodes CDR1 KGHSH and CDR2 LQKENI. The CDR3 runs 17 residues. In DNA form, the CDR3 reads TGTGCCAGCTCACCCTATTCCGGACTAGCATCTAATAATGAGCAGTTCTTC. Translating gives CASSPYSGLASNNEQFF.

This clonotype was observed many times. The CDR3 region is CASSWGSEQYF. The CDR3 DNA sequence: TGTGCCAGCAGTTGGGGGTCCGAGCAGTACTTC. The V and J genes are TRBV12-3 or TRBV12-4 and TRBJ2-7; D tentatively reads TRBD1 or TRBD2 (5 bases each). The V end lost 4 bases, the J end lost 6 bases, and 7 bases lay between the germline ends. The CDR3 is made up of 11 amino acids.

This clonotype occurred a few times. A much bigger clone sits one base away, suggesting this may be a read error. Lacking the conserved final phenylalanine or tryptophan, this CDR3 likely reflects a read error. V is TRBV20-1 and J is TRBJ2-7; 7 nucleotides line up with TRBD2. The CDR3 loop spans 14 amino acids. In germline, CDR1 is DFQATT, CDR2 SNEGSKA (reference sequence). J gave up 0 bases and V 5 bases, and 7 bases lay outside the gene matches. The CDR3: CSAYSGSSSYEQYS. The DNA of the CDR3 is TGCAGTGCTTATAGCGGGTCGAGCTCCTACGAGCAGTACTCC.

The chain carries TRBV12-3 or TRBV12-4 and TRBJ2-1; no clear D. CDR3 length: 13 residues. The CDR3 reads CVRSYKVDNEQFF. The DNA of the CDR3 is TGTGTCAGGAGCTACAAAGTTGACAATGAGCAGTTCTTC.

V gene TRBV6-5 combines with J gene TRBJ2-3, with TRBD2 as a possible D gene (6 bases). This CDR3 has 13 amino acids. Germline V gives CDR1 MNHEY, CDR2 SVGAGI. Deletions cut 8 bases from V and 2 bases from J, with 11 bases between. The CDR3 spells CASAGTDTDTQYF. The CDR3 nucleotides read TGTGCCAGCGCCGGGACTGACACAGATACGCAGTATTTT.

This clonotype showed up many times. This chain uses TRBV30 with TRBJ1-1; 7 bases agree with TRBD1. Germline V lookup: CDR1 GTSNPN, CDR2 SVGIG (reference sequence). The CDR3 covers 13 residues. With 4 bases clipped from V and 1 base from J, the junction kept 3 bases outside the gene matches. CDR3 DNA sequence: TGTGCCTGGACGACAGGGACGAACACTGAAGCTTTCTTT. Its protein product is CAWTTGTNTEAFF.

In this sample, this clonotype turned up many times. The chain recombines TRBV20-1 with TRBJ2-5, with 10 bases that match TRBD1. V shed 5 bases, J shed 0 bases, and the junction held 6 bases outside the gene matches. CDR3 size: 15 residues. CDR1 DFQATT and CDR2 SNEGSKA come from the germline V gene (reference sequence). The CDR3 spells CSAQRTGGDQETQYF. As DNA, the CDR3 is TGCAGTGCTCAACGGACAGGGGGAGACCAAGAGACCCAGTACTTC.

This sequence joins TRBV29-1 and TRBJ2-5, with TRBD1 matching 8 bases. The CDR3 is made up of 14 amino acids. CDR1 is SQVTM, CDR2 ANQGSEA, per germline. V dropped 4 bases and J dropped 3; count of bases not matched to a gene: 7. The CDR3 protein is CSVVGKTGEETQYF. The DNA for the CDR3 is TGCAGCGTTGTGGGGAAGACAGGGGAAGAGACCCAGTACTTC.

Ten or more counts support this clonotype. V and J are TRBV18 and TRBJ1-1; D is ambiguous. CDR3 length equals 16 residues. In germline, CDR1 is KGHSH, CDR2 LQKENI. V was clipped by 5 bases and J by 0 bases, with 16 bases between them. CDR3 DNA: TGTGCCAGCTCATCAAGGTGGGGAGGGATGAACACTGAAGCTTTCTTT. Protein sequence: CASSSRWGGMNTEAFF.